This TCR beta chain was identified during a study of T cell responses to AZD1222 COVID-19 vaccine. Study background: Second doses that came at about 4 or about 12 weeks were put together.

Produced via immunoSEQ multiplex PCR; TCRdb's table is partial and in-frame only. The table includes 72,000 or so clones, roughly nine tenths detected once. The CDR3 runs to 13 residues. Germline V lookup: CDR1 SGHNT, CDR2 YENEEA. V lost 8 bases to trimming and J lost 4 bases, with 12 bases between them. This sequence joins TRBV11-3 and TRBJ2-1, with D perhaps matching TRBD1 or TRBD2 (5 bases each). This TCR was recovered from an adult in good health. The sample here was peripheral blood, taken on day 0 of AZD1222 vaccination. CDR3 sequence reads: CASDSGSYNEQFF. For the CDR3, the DNA is TGTGCCAGCGACAGCGGAAGTTACAATGAGCAGTTCTTC.